This is a list of T cell receptor beta chains from one sample in a study of cytomegalovirus exposure and HLA in healthy donors. Only in-frame clones appear in the TCRdb table, and some are missing; sequencing was by immunoSEQ multiplex PCR. The sample lists around 300,000 clones, approximately 86% occurring once. Specimen: PBMCs. The receptors stem from a woman in her late teens or twenties in good health and CMV-seronegative. Both conserved end residues are trimmed from each CDR3.

TRBJ2-3 TRBV15 ATSRALAGGSTDTQY
TRBJ1-2 TRBV28 ASIGTTYGYT
TRBJ2-5 TRBV4-1 ASSPLGTREEKTQY
TRBJ1-2 TRBV18 ASSIQENYGYT
TRBJ1-5 TRBV28 ASSLTVGSNQPQH
TRBJ1-5 TRBV5-8 ASSLGGGQVINSNQPQH
TRBJ1-5 TRBV2 ASSLDRGSPPQPQH
TRBJ1-5 TRBV7-8 ASSFGTGVNQPQH
TRBJ1-1 TRBV7-7 ASSQETGVDF
TRBJ1-2 TRBV14 ASSLLRLEGYT
TRBJ2-7 TRBV7-9 ASSPPFGSGSPHEQY
TRBJ2-7 TRBV7-2 ASSLPLRDKFSYEQY
TRBJ2-3 TRBV10-2 ASTGFRGGVRTDTQY
TRBJ1-4 TRBV30 AWGPGQGVREKLF
TRBJ2-1 TRBV5-6 ASSEGTSFPNEQF
TRBJ1-2 TRBV4-3 ASSQRRGRFGYT
TRBJ2-7 TRBV6-1 ASSEGPGQGTYEQY
TRBJ1-1 TRBV28 ASSLPTVNTEAF
TRBJ2-1 TRBV19 ASSIRDRSNNEQF
TRBJ2-5 TRBV6-1 ASRVRAQETQY
TRBJ1-1 TRBV7-2 ASSPTVPRAF
TRBJ1-5 TRBV27 ASSTGQYSNQPQH
TRBJ1-2 TRBV27 ASSLSGTGGGYT
TRBJ1-5 TRBV28 ASRSTGTQPQH
TRBJ1-3 TRBV4-1 ASSQGRVGGITGNTIY
TRBJ1-1 TRBV5-1 ASSSSDNRGPSRAF
TRBJ2-7 TRBV18 ASAGLAGGYEQY
TRBJ2-7 TRBV5-1 ASRPGTGGGEQY
TRBJ1-1 TRBV10-3 ATEDRDTEAF
TRBJ2-7 TRBV5-1 ASSYLAAQSYEQY
TRBJ1-1 TRBV9 ASSARLGHNTEAF
TRBJ2-1 TRBV6-5 ASTSGGHNEQF
TRBJ1-4 TRBV27 ASSFFGVIGEKLF
TRBJ1-1 TRBV29-1 SVETWTGNMNTEAF
TRBJ1-2 TRBV5-4 ASSKGQGPGYGYT
TRBJ1-2 TRBV2 ASSSEGWNYGYT